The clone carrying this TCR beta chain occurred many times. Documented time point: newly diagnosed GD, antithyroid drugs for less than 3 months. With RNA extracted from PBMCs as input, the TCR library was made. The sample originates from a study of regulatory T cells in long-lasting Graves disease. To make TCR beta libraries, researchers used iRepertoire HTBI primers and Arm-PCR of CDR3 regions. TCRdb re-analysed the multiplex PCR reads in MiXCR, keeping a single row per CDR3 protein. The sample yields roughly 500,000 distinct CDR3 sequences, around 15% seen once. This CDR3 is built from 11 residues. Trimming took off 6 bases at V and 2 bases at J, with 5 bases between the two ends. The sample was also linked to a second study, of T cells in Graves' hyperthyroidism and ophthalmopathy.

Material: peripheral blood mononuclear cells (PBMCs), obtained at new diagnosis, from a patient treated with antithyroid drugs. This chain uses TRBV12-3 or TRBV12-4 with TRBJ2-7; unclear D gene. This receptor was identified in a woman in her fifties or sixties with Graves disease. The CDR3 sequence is CASSKTYEQYF. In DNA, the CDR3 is TGTGCCAGCAGCAAGACCTACGAGCAGTACTTC.